This T cell receptor (beta chain) was sequenced during a study of OX40 agonist ivuxolimab in advanced cancers. Study-wide context: An agonistic anti-OX40 (CD134) antibody, ivuxolimab, was used to treat the patients. A history of anti-PD-1, anti-PD-L1 or anti-CTLA-4 therapy was acceptable, and approximately 40% had some.

Sequencing was performed with immunoSEQ multiplex PCR; in TCRdb, only in-frame clones are kept and a portion is missing. The repertoire includes over 70,000 clones, around nine tenths of them detected once, and roughly 1.5% sits in the top ten. The CDR3 consists of 15 residues. Trimming removed 7 bases from V and 4 bases from J, with 19 bases in between. Looked up from germline, CDR1 is SGHNT and CDR2 is YYREEE (reference sequence). As concerns this clone: Its antigen is not known.

Study-wide results and limits: Compared with CD4+, CD8+ T cells on average had more expanded clones. Blood T cells, both CD4+ and CD8+, expanded clonally by week 6 at 0.1 to 3.0 mg/kg.

The sample consisted of CD4+ or CD8+ T cells sorted from blood, taken in a trial of the OX40 agonist ivuxolimab. The receptor was isolated from an adult with an advanced solid tumor such as melanoma, head and neck, liver or kidney cancer. The chain combines TRBV5-4 with TRBJ2-3; either TRBD1 or TRBD2 may supply D (6 bases each). The CDR3 region is CASPSGPRGADTQYF. Written as DNA, the CDR3 is TGTGCCAGCCCCTCTGGACCTAGGGGGGCAGATACGCAGTATTTT.